This is a list of T cell receptor beta chains from one sample in a study of immune heterogeneity within non-small cell lung tumors. MiXCR, applied by TCRdb to the multiplex PCR reads, yields one record per CDR3 protein. The repertoire includes 1,500 to 2,000 distinct CDR3 sequences, 45% of them detected once, and approximately 12% sits in the top ten. Sequenced sample: lung tumor tissue. The receptors here all came from a man in his 70s with non-small cell lung cancer. Both conserved end residues are part of each CDR3. D genes are given only for firm matches. Clone size is shown for a subset of rows, as once, few, many or a class of expanded clone.

TRBJ2-1 . TRBD2 TRBV20-1 CSARGQTGLVLGNEQFF TGCAGTGCTAGGGGTCAAACGGGACTAGTCCTTGGCAATGAGCAGTTCTTC
TRBJ2-7 . TRBD2 TRBV12-3/TRBV12-4 CASSSGLGNEQYF TGTGCCAGCAGTTCGGGACTAGGAAACGAGCAGTACTTC
TRBJ2-1 . TRBD1 TRBV19 CASSPTGALNNEQFF TGTGCCAGTAGTCCGACAGGGGCGCTTAACAATGAGCAGTTCTTC
TRBJ2-7 . . TRBV29-1 CSVEVSSYEQYF TGCAGCGTTGAAGTCAGTTCCTACGAGCAGTACTTC
TRBJ2-1 . TRBD2 TRBV20-1 CSAPNGLAGADGEQLF TGCAGTGCTCCGAACGGACTAGCGGGAGCTGATGGTGAGCAGCTCTTC
TRBJ2-7 . . TRBV7-9 CASSLEVTYYEQYF TGTGCCAGCAGCTTAGAGGTTACCTACTACGAGCAGTACTTC
TRBJ2-7 large . TRBV19 CASSIGVTSLYEQYF TGTGCCAGTAGTATAGGAGTCACTTCCCTCTACGAGCAGTACTTC
TRBJ2-5 large . TRBV19 CATRRNGGETQYF TGTGCCACCCGACGAAACGGTGGGGAGACCCAGTACTTC
TRBJ1-5 few . TRBV28 CASSSSGTSQPQHF TGTGCCAGCAGTTCTTCCGGGACCTCTCAGCCCCAGCATTTT
TRBJ1-1 . . TRBV4-1 CASSPYDGGNTEAFF TGCGCCAGCAGCCCCTACGATGGGGGGAACACTGAAGCTTTCTTT
TRBJ1-1 . TRBD1 TRBV7-9 CAIQDRGGTEAFF TGTGCCATTCAGGACAGGGGGGGAACTGAAGCTTTCTTT
TRBJ2-3 . . TRBV7-9 CASSASTRYSGTDTQYF TGTGCCAGCAGCGCCAGCACGAGGTATAGTGGCACAGATACGCAGTATTTT
TRBJ1-2 . . TRBV20-1 CSAQSGIESYGYTF TGCAGTGCCCAGTCGGGCATAGAATCTTATGGCTACACCTTC
TRBJ2-5 . TRBD2 TRBV9 CASSAGLAGDLKTQYF TGTGCCAGCAGCGCAGGCCTAGCGGGAGATTTGAAGACCCAGTACTTC
TRBJ2-3 . . TRBV15 CATSITRVSTDTQYF TGTGCCACCAGTATTACCAGGGTTAGCACAGATACGCAGTATTTT
TRBJ1-2 few TRBD1 TRBV20-1 CSARDGRGTGVEYGYTF TGCAGTGCTAGAGATGGGCGCGGGACAGGGGTAGAGTATGGCTACACCTTC
TRBJ1-1 . . TRBV10-3 CAISDPGKVAFF TGTGCCATCAGTGATCCAGGGAAGGTGGCTTTCTTT
TRBJ2-7 few . TRBV7-6 CASSPGDEQYF TGTGCCAGCAGCCCCGGGGACGAGCAGTACTTC
TRBJ2-1 . TRBD2 TRBV19 CASSLLAVYNEQFF TGTGCCAGTAGTTTACTAGCGGTATACAATGAGCAGTTCTTC
TRBJ1-3 large . TRBV12-3/TRBV12-4 CASSLRDLWKPSGNTIYF TGTGCCAGCAGTTTGAGGGATCTTTGGAAACCCTCTGGAAACACCATATATTTT
TRBJ2-3 . . TRBV7-9 CASSLAVIQDTDTQNF TGTGCCAGCAGCTTAGCGGTTATACAGGACACAGATACGCAGAATTTT
TRBJ2-5 . . TRBV15 CATSYDRNRLETQYF TGTGCCACCAGCTACGACAGGAACCGGTTGGAGACCCAGTACTTC
TRBJ1-1 few . TRBV19 CASRWDTNTEAFF TGTGCCAGTAGGTGGGACACGAACACTGAAGCTTTCTTT
TRBJ1-1 . . TRBV6-1 CASSWQGNTEAFF TGTGCCAGCAGTTGGCAGGGGAACACTGAAGCTTTCTTT
TRBJ2-7 few TRBD2 TRBV28 CASNPGGEDYEQYF TGTGCCAGCAACCCGGGGGGGGAGGACTACGAGCAGTACTTC
TRBJ1-1 . . TRBV30 CAWRVGPGTEAFF TGTGCCTGGAGAGTGGGGCCGGGCACTGAAGCTTTCTTT
TRBJ1-6 . TRBD1 TRBV11-3 CASSPTNRGGNSPLHF TGTGCCAGCAGCCCGACAAACAGGGGGGGAAATTCACCCCTCCACTTT
TRBJ2-1 . TRBD2 TRBV3-1 CASSRQAGGNEQFF TGTGCCAGCAGCCGACAGGCGGGGGGGAATGAGCAGTTCTTC
TRBJ1-1 . . TRBV12-3/TRBV12-4 CASSLGGGTEAFF TGTGCCAGCAGTTTAGGTGGAGGTACTGAAGCTTTCTTT
TRBJ2-5 few . TRBV20-1 CSARDPSGRWGLQETQYF TGCAGTGCTAGAGATCCTTCGGGACGATGGGGACTGCAAGAGACCCAGTACTTC
TRBJ2-3 few . TRBV7-2 CASSQGGSTDTQYF TGTGCCAGCAGCCAAGGGGGTTCTACAGATACGCAGTATTTT
TRBJ1-1 . TRBD1 TRBV28 CASILAGTVNTEAFF TGTGCCAGCATCCTAGCCGGGACAGTGAACACTGAAGCTTTCTTT
TRBJ2-2 few . TRBV7-6 CASLGRGRGQLTGELFF TGTGCCAGCTTGGGTCGGGGGAGAGGACAGTTAACCGGGGAGCTGTTTTTT
TRBJ1-2 . . TRBV27 CASSLDGLFGYTF TGTGCCAGCAGTTTAGATGGGCTGTTTGGCTACACCTTC
TRBJ2-5 . . TRBV15 CATSGLGIQETQYF TGTGCCACCAGCGGTCTCGGGATCCAAGAGACCCAGTACTTC
TRBJ2-7 . TRBD2 TRBV6-6 CASSYIASGPYEQYF TGTGCCAGCAGTTACATTGCTAGCGGGCCTTACGAGCAGTACTTC
TRBJ2-2 few . TRBV28 CASSSYRDPGELFF TGTGCCAGCAGCTCTTACAGGGATCCCGGGGAGCTGTTTTTT
TRBJ2-2 . TRBD1 TRBV28 CASKFRDRGRHGELFF TGTGCCAGCAAATTCCGGGACAGGGGGCGGCACGGGGAGCTGTTTTTT